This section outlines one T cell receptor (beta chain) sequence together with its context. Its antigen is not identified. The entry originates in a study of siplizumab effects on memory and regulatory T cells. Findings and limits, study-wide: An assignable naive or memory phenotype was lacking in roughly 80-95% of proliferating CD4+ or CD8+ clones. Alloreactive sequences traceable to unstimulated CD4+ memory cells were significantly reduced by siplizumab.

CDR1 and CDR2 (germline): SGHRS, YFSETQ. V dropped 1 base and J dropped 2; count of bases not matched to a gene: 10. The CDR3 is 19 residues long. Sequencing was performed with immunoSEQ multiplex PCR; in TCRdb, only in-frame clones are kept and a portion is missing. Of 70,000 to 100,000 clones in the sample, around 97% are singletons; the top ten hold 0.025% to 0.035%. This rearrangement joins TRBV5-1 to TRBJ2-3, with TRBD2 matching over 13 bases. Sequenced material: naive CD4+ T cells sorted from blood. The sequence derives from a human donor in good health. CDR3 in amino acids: CASSLPATSGGAFTDTQYF. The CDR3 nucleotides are TGCGCCAGCAGCTTGCCCGCAACTAGCGGGGGGGCCTTCACAGATACGCAGTATTTT.